Below are 18 T cell receptor beta chains sequenced from a single sample in a study of T cells expressing NK-cell markers. For each CDR3 protein, TCRdb gives one entry from its re-call of the 5' RACE reads, without DNA. Its table records around 380,000 distinct CDR3 sequences. The sample taken for sequencing was blood T cells: a sorted CD56 or NKG2C T cell subset, CD4+ or CD8+ T cells, or bulk PBMC T cells (not recorded which). Source of these receptors: a woman between 50 and 59 years old in good health.

J is TRBJ1-5 and V is TRBV10-3. Germline V gene sequence: CDR1 ENHRY, CDR2 SYGVKD. The CDR3 covers 16 residues. The chain's CDR3 is CAISSEGTARNQPQHF.

The chain combines TRBV19 with TRBJ1-5; the TCRdb call, TRBD1, lacks DNA for checking. Germline assignment: CDR1 LNHDA and CDR2 SQIVND (reference sequence). The CDR3 has 15 amino acids. CDR3 in amino acids: CASINYQGSNQPQHF.

The V gene is TRBV20-1, the J gene TRBJ2-1; TCRdb picks TRBD1, but there is no DNA to check that call. Germline values: CDR1 DFQATT, CDR2 SNEGSKA (reference sequence). This CDR3 has 15 residues. This CDR3 is CSASDRQGALNEQFF.

The V call is TRBV25-1, the J call TRBJ1-6. Germline loops: CDR1 MGHDK, CDR2 SYGVNS. The CDR3 covers 18 residues. CDR3 amino acids: CASSEDGTWAGLNSPLHF.

The CDR3 loop reads CASSLNAGDRGGYTF. V and J are TRBV7-2 and TRBJ1-2; as DNA is missing, the TRBD1 call by TCRdb cannot be tested. CDR3 length: 15 amino acids. The germline gives CDR1 SGHTA, CDR2 FQGNSA.

This chain uses TRBV4-1 with TRBJ2-1; with no DNA, the TCRdb D assignment of TRBD1 cannot be verified. The CDR3 runs to 13 residues. Germline CDR1 reads MGHRA; CDR2 reads YSYEKL. The chain's CDR3 is CASSLTISGKQFF.

J is TRBJ2-1 and V is TRBV5-1; TCRdb lists TRBD1, though no DNA is available to test this call. The CDR3 contains 16 residues. Germline CDR1 reads SGHRS; CDR2 reads YFSETQ. CDR3 sequence reads: CASSLEWGTGPNEQFF.

The chain links TRBV5-1 to TRBJ2-3; TCRdb indicates TRBD1, and absent DNA this call remains unverified. The CDR3 spans 18 residues. Germline lookup yields CDR1 SGHRS and CDR2 YFSETQ. CDR3 sequence: CASSYDHRGEILTDTQYF.

V is TRBV12-3 or TRBV12-4 and J is TRBJ2-3. This CDR3 comprises 13 residues. Here the CDR3 reads CASKAAVRDTQYF.

J is TRBJ2-5 and V is TRBV11-2; TCRdb's assignment of TRBD1 cannot be checked, as there is no DNA. The CDR3 loop spans 16 amino acids. Germline V gene lookup returns CDR1 SGHAT and CDR2 FQNNGV. The CDR3 is CASSLSTTVGQETQYF.

The chain carries TRBV20-1 and TRBJ2-3; TCRdb gives TRBD1 as the D gene, but with no DNA this cannot be confirmed. The germline CDR1 and CDR2 sequences are DFQATT and SNEGSKA (reference sequence). This CDR3 contains 13 residues. CDR3 amino acids: CSVIRGRTDTQYF.

The V call is TRBV27, the J call TRBJ2-7; TCRdb gives TRBD2 as the D gene, but with no DNA this cannot be confirmed. From germline, CDR1 is MNHEY and CDR2 SMNVEV (reference sequence). The CDR3 extends over 14 amino acids. The CDR3 sequence is CASSPGLNIYEQYF.

Here the CDR3 reads CASSQAPGTSGPYEQYF. The chain employs TRBV3-1 and TRBJ2-7; TCRdb reports TRBD2, a call that lacks DNA to check it against. The V gene's germline CDR1 is LGHDT and CDR2 YNNKEL (reference sequence). CDR3 length equals 17 residues.

This chain uses TRBV5-1 with TRBJ2-7; no DNA is available, so the TRBD2 call from TCRdb remains unchecked. The germline CDR1 and CDR2 sequences are SGHRS and YFSETQ. This CDR3 has 15 residues. The chain's CDR3 is CASSLAGPSLTEQYF.

V gene TRBV20-1 combines with J gene TRBJ2-3; the TCRdb D gene call, TRBD1, has no DNA to confirm it. The CDR3 runs 16 residues. In germline, CDR1 is DFQATT, CDR2 SNEGSKA (reference sequence). CDR3 protein: CSARGFYRGLTDTQYF.

The rearrangement uses TRBV20-1 and TRBJ2-5. This CDR3 has 13 residues. The germline V gene has CDR1 DFQATT and CDR2 SNEGSKA (reference sequence). CDR3 in amino acids: CSARRRLEETQYF.

The rearrangement joins TRBV28 to TRBJ2-3; TCRdb calls TRBD1, which cannot be checked without DNA. Germline CDR1 and CDR2: MDHEN and SYDVKM. The CDR3 has 17 residues. The CDR3 protein is CASRSLSPKGVTDTQYF.

This chain uses TRBV24-1 with TRBJ2-5. The CDR3 spans 15 residues. From germline, CDR1 is KGHDR and CDR2 SFDVKD. CDR3: CATSDLQGGRETQYF.